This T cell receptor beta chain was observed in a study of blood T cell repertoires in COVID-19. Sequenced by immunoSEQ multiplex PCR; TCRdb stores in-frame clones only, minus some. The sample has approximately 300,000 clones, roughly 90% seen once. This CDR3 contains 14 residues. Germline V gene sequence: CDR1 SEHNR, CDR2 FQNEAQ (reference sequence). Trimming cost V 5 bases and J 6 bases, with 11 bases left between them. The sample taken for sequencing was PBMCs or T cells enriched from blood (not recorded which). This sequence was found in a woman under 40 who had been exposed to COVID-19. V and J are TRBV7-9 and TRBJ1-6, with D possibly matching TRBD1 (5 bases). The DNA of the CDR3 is TGTGCCAGCAGCGTTACAGGTCTTAATTCACCCCTCCACTTT. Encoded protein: CASSVTGLNSPLHF.